This TCR beta chain was sequenced during a study of technical replicates of blood from a few donors. The repertoire was sequenced with immunoSEQ multiplex PCR; TCRdb's copy has only in-frame clones and lacks some. This table has approximately 79,000 clones, around 93% appearing once. This CDR3 has 13 residues. Trimming removed 4 bases at V and 4 bases at J, with 8 bases between. Germline loops: CDR1 SNHLY, CDR2 FYNNEI. The TCR comes from a human donor in good health. What was sequenced was T cells isolated from PBMCs. The chain employs TRBV2 and TRBJ2-1, with D hard to call. CDR3 sequence reads: CASSVERYNEQFF. DNA of the CDR3: TGTGCCAGCAGTGTCGAGAGGTACAATGAGCAGTTCTTC. Filled out from reference TRBV2 and TRBJ2-1, the complete variable domain reads EPEVTQTPSHQVTQMGQEVILRCVPISNHLYFYWYRQILGQKVEFLVSFYNNEISEKSEIFDDQFSVERPDGSNFTLKIRSTKLEDSAMYFCASSVERYNEQFFGPGTRLTVL.